These 28 T cell receptor beta chains originate from one sample sequenced in a study of early T cells in non-severe SARS-CoV-2 infection. TCRdb used MiXCR to reprocess the 5' RACE reads, holding one entry per CDR3 protein. The data contain 20,000 to 25,000 distinct CDR3 sequences, around 5% of them seen just once; the ten biggest clones take up 13% to 15%. Here the sequenced sample was whole blood, taken at baseline. Receptors were obtained from an adult who was a healthcare worker with PCR-confirmed SARS-CoV-2 infection or an uninfected control (not recorded which).

The chain couples TRBV7-2 to TRBJ2-1; TRBD2 matches at 8 bases. V lost 2 bases to trimming and J lost 6 bases; unmatched junction nucleotides: 3. Per the germline V gene, CDR1 is SGHTA and CDR2 is FQGNSA. This CDR3 region has 14 residues. The CDR3 DNA reads as TGTGCCAGCAGCTTAACCCGGGGGGGCAATGAGCAGTTCTTC. Translated: CASSLTRGGNEQFF. Full variable domain (outside the CDR3, taken from reference TRBV7-2 and TRBJ2-1): GAGVSQSPSNKVTEKGKDVELRCDPISGHTALYWYRQSLGQGLEFLIYFQGNSAPDKSGLPSDRFSAERTGGSVSTLTIQRTQQEDSAVYLCASSLTRGGNEQFFGPGTRLTVL.

In its sample, this clonotype was seen a few times. J is TRBJ2-7 and V is TRBV5-1; D gene unclear. V was clipped by 4 bases and J by 0 bases, with 11 bases between them. The CDR3 extends over 14 amino acids. CDR1 is SGHRS and CDR2 is YFSETQ in the germline V gene. DNA of the CDR3: TGCGCCAGCAGCCGCTCTTTGGTCTCCTACGAGCAGTACTTC. It is translated as CASSRSLVSYEQYF.

The sample holds many counts of this clonotype. V and J are TRBV11-2 and TRBJ2-5, with 7 bases that match TRBD1. The CDR3 sequence is 15 residues long. The germline CDR1 and CDR2 sequences are SGHAT and FQNNGV. Trimming cost V 6 bases and J 4 bases; bases outside gene matches: 11. The DNA of the CDR3 is TGTGCCAGCAGAGACATCAGGGGGACGGGAGAGACCCAGTACTTC. It encodes CASRDIRGTGETQYF.

This clonotype was counted many times. V gene TRBV7-2 combines with J gene TRBJ1-6; D uncertain. The germline CDR1 and CDR2 sequences are SGHTA and FQGNSA. Trimming removed 5 bases at V and 7 bases at J, with 15 bases between. There are 15 residues in the CDR3. The CDR3 DNA is TGTGCCAGCAGCACCAGCCAGGCCGTGAATTCACCCCTCCACTTT. It yields the protein CASSTSQAVNSPLHF. The full variable domain, completed using reference TRBV7-2 and TRBJ1-6, is GAGVSQSPSNKVTEKGKDVELRCDPISGHTALYWYRQSLGQGLEFLIYFQGNSAPDKSGLPSDRFSAERTGGSVSTLTIQRTQQEDSAVYLCASSTSQAVNSPLHFGNGTRLTVT.

This clonotype was picked up a small number of times. The rearrangement uses TRBV4-2 and TRBJ2-1; D is undetermined. The CDR3 spans 16 residues. V lost 1 base, J lost 5 bases, and 15 bases lay in between. Germline lookup yields CDR1 LGHNA and CDR2 YNFKEQ. The CDR3 DNA sequence: TGTGCCAGCAGCCAAGTCAAGGCTAGGTCTGACAATGAGCAGTTCTTC. Encoded protein: CASSQVKARSDNEQFF.

The chain employs TRBV13 and TRBJ1-4; D is possibly TRBD1 (6 bases). CDR1 PRHDT and CDR2 FYEKMQ come from the germline V gene (reference sequence). Trimming stripped 5 bases from V and 7 bases from J, with 17 bases between. The CDR3 is 15 residues long. CDR3 loop: CASSTRGGESEKLFF. The DNA of the CDR3 is TGTGCCAGCAGCACCCGTGGGGGCGAGAGTGAAAAACTGTTTTTT.

This clonotype was seen at least ten times. J is TRBJ2-2 and V is TRBV30; a weak D match, TRBD1 (6 bases). The CDR3 spans 14 residues. From germline, CDR1 is GTSNPN and CDR2 SVGIG (reference sequence). Trimming cost V 3 bases and J 6 bases, with 14 bases left between them. The CDR3 DNA sequence: TGTGCCTGGAGGGAACTGGGGGCGTCCGGGGAGCTGTTTTTT. Its translation: CAWRELGASGELFF.

The V call is TRBV7-2, the J call TRBJ2-3; D gene uncertain. Trimming took 4 bases from V and 1 from J, leaving 3 bases between them. Germline lookup yields CDR1 SGHTA and CDR2 FQGNSA. The CDR3 is 12 amino acids. This CDR3 is CASSWGTDTQYF. In nucleotides, the CDR3 is TGTGCCAGCAGCTGGGGCACAGATACGCAGTATTTT.

This clonotype was seen a few times. The chain employs TRBV20-1 and TRBJ1-2; 7 bases align to TRBD1. The CDR3 is 17 amino acids. Unmatched junction bases numbered 13, after V lost 0 bases and J lost 3 bases. Germline V gives CDR1 DFQATT, CDR2 SNEGSKA (reference sequence). The CDR3, as DNA: TGCAGTGCTAGAGATCCCACAGGGGTTCAGGGAGACTATGGCTACACCTTC. It translates to CSARDPTGVQGDYGYTF.

The sample holds a few counts of this clonotype. The V call is TRBV18, the J call TRBJ1-1; unclear D gene. V dropped 6 bases and J dropped 1 base, with 9 bases sitting between them. The germline gives CDR1 KGHSH, CDR2 LQKENI. The length of the CDR3 is 13 residues. CDR3 residues: CASSSQKNTEAFF. Here the CDR3 DNA reads TGTGCCAGCTCGTCACAGAAGAACACTGAAGCTTTCTTT.

In this sample, this clonotype turned up many times. The chain uses TRBV5-1 and TRBJ2-5, with a weak D call TRBD1 (5 bases). This CDR3 has 13 residues. The V end was cut by 0 bases, the J end by 6 bases, with 9 bases between. CDR1 is SGHRS and CDR2 is YFSETQ in the germline V gene. The CDR3 sequence is CASSLESGKTQYF. The DNA for the CDR3 is TGCGCCAGCAGCTTGGAGTCAGGGAAGACCCAGTACTTC. Combining the CDR3 with reference TRBV5-1 and TRBJ2-5 gives the whole variable domain KAGVTQTPRYLIKTRGQQVTLSCSPISGHRSVSWYQQTPGQGLQFLFEYFSETQRNKGNFPGRFSGRQFSNSRSEMNVSTLELGDSALYLCASSLESGKTQYFGPGTRLLVL.

The chain has TRBV12-5 and TRBJ1-6, with TRBD1 matching over 7 bases. The CDR3 has 15 residues. V gave up 4 bases and J gave up 3 bases; unmatched junction bases: 3. Germline loops: CDR1 LGHNT, CDR2 FRNRAP. Written as DNA, the CDR3 is TGTGCTAGTGGTTCGGGACAGATCTATAATTCACCCCTCCACTTT. This gives the protein CASGSGQIYNSPLHF.

This clonotype was counted between two and nine times. This chain uses TRBV27 with TRBJ1-1; no definite D call. V was trimmed by 6 bases and J by 6 bases, leaving 14 bases between them. CDR1 is MNHEY and CDR2 is SMNVEV in the germline V gene (reference sequence). The CDR3 spans 13 residues. The CDR3 nucleotides read TGTGCCAGCAGGCAACTAGGAGTGGCTGAAGCTTTCTTT. Translating gives CASRQLGVAEAFF.

At least ten counts were recorded for this clonotype. The chain is built from TRBV24-1 and TRBJ1-2; D unresolved. CDR3 length: 12 amino acids. Germline assignment: CDR1 KGHDR and CDR2 SFDVKD. The V gene lost 9 bases and the J gene lost 4 bases, with 11 bases spanning the gap. The CDR3 DNA is TGTGCCACCCTCGTCGGAGTCTATGGCTACACCTTC. Encoded protein: CATLVGVYGYTF.

Ten or more counts support this clonotype. The chain joins TRBV10-1 to TRBJ2-1; D gene ambiguous. V was shortened by 7 bases and J by 8 bases, with 3 bases between the two germline ends. The CDR3 is 9 residues long. The V gene's germline CDR1 is WNHNN and CDR2 SYGVQD (reference sequence). The CDR3 is CASIDEQFF. CDR3 sequence (DNA): TGCGCCAGCATAGATGAGCAGTTCTTC.

The V call is TRBV14, the J call TRBJ2-3; no firm D call. The CDR3 sequence is 14 residues long. The germline V gene has CDR1 SGHDN and CDR2 FVKESK. V was cut by 1 base and J by 6 bases, with 11 bases left in between. This chain's CDR3 is CASSQVGIGDTQYF. In DNA, the CDR3 is TGTGCCAGCAGCCAAGTTGGGATCGGGGATACGCAGTATTTT.

In this sample, this clonotype turned up a few times. At one end the junction does not follow the germline gene, possibly because of a read error. The V call is TRBV7-7, the J call TRBJ2-3; no firm D call. There are 12 residues in the CDR3. Germline V CDR1 and CDR2: SSHAT, FNYEAQ (reference sequence). This CDR3 is CASSRSGDTQYF. The CDR3 DNA is TGTGCTAGCAGCAGGTCCGGGGATACGCAGTATTTT.

By its share, this clonotype is medium-sized (0.01 to 0.1%). This chain uses TRBV30 with TRBJ1-6; D is undetermined. The V gene lost 4 bases and the J gene lost 6 bases, with 10 bases spanning the gap. CDR3 size: 13 residues. Germline-derived CDR1 and CDR2 are GTSNPN and SVGIG (reference sequence). CDR3 in amino acids: CAWMFHSNSPLHF. Here the CDR3 DNA reads TGTGCCTGGATGTTCCACAGTAATTCACCCCTCCACTTT.

The rearrangement uses TRBV20-1 and TRBJ2-7; tentative D call: TRBD2 (6 bases). Germline-derived CDR1 and CDR2 are DFQATT and SNEGSKA (reference sequence). CDR3 length: 14 amino acids. V was shortened by 0 bases and J by 0 bases, with 9 bases between the two germline ends. The DNA of the CDR3 is TGCAGTGCTAGAGAGGGGACTTACTCCTACGAGCAGTACTTC. Protein product: CSAREGTYSYEQYF.

This clonotype was detected ten times or more. The V and J genes are TRBV7-2 and TRBJ1-1; D not certain. Trimming cost V 2 bases and J 1 base, with 14 bases left between them. CDR1 is SGHTA, CDR2 FQGNSA, per germline. The CDR3 is 16 amino acids. CDR3 loop: CASSLSVSRGNTEAFF. DNA for the CDR3: TGTGCCAGCAGCTTAAGTGTGTCTCGGGGGAACACTGAAGCTTTCTTT.

CDR3 region: CASNQYGDRVGKLFF. DNA for the CDR3: TGTGCCAGCAATCAGTACGGGGACAGGGTCGGAAAACTGTTTTTT. The chain links TRBV12-3 or TRBV12-4 to TRBJ1-4; 9 bases align to TRBD1. Trimming removed 7 bases from V and 10 bases from J; junction bases left unmatched: 13. The CDR3 covers 15 residues.

This clonotype has more than one count but fewer than ten. J is TRBJ1-2 and V is TRBV7-8; D is unclear. Trimming removed 1 base at V and 4 bases at J, with 4 bases between. Germline assignment: CDR1 SGHVS and CDR2 FQNEAQ. CDR3 size: 12 residues. In DNA, the CDR3 is TGTGCCAGCAGCTTAGGGTCCTATGGCTACACCTTC. Amino acid sequence: CASSLGSYGYTF.

This clonotype is medium-sized (0.01 to 0.1%) by share. This chain links TRBV11-2 with TRBJ2-1; D is uncertain. The CDR3 loop spans 11 amino acids. CDR1 and CDR2 (germline): SGHAT, FQNNGV. V was cut by 5 bases and J by 4 bases, with 3 bases left in between. The DNA of the CDR3 is TGTGCCAGCAGCCCTTACAATGAGCAGTTCTTC. Translated: CASSPYNEQFF.

This clonotype turned up a few times. Compared with germline, one end of the junction differs, possibly owing to a read error. CDR3 coding DNA: TGTGCCAGCAGGTATACAGGGGGCTGGGAGATCTTC. Protein product: CASRYTGGWEIF. The chain has TRBV2 and TRBJ2-1; TRBD1 aligns across 9 bases. The V gene's germline CDR1 is SNHLY and CDR2 FYNNEI. The CDR3 runs to 12 residues.

This clonotype was observed many times. The V and J genes are TRBV4-2 and TRBJ2-1; no clear D gene. The V end lost 0 bases, the J end lost 4 bases, and 7 bases lay between the germline ends. This CDR3 spans 14 amino acids. Per germline, CDR1 LGHNA and CDR2 YNFKEQ. The CDR3: CASSQDVDYNEQFF. In DNA, the CDR3 is TGTGCCAGCAGCCAAGATGTGGATTACAATGAGCAGTTCTTC.

This rearrangement joins TRBV6-1 to TRBJ1-2; no clear D. Trimming removed 10 bases from V and 6 bases from J, with 9 bases in between. The germline V gene encodes CDR1 MNHNS and CDR2 SASEGT. The CDR3 consists of 10 residues. CDR3 nucleotides: TGTGCCACCTGGATGGATGGCTACACCTTC. This encodes CATWMDGYTF.

This clonotype occurred many times. The chain links TRBV10-3 to TRBJ2-7; D is undetermined. Germline loops: CDR1 ENHRY, CDR2 SYGVKD. This CDR3 contains 13 residues. Trimming took off 7 bases at V and 1 base at J, with 11 bases between the two ends. CDR3 nucleotide sequence: TGTGCCATCATGTCCAGTTCTTCCTACGAGCAGTACTTC. Its translation is CAIMSSSSYEQYF.

This clonotype was counted between two and nine times. The chain recombines TRBV5-6 with TRBJ1-1; 7 bases match TRBD1. The CDR3 has 14 residues. The germline V gene has CDR1 SGHDT and CDR2 YYEEEE. V trimming: 0 bases; J trimming: 5 bases; junction bases outside the gene matches: 4. CDR3 coding DNA: TGTGCCAGCAGCTTGGACAGGGGATTAACTGAAGCTTTCTTT. It encodes CASSLDRGLTEAFF.